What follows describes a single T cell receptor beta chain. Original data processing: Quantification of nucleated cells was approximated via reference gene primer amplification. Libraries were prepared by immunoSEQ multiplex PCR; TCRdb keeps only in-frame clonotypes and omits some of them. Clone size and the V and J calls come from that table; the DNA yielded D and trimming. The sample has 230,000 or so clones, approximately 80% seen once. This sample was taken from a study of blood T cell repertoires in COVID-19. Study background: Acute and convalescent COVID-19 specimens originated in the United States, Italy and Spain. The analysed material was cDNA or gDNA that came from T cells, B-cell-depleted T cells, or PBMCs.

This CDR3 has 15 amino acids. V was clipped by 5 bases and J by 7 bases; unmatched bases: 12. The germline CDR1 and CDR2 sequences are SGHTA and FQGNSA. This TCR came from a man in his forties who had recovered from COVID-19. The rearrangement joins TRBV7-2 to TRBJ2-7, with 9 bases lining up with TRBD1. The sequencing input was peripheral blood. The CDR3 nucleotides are TGTGCCAGCAGCCCTCGCCGGGACAGGGTTTTAGAGCAGTACTTC. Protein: CASSPRRDRVLEQYF. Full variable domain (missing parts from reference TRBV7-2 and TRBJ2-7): GAGVSQSPSNKVTEKGKDVELRCDPISGHTALYWYRQSLGQGLEFLIYFQGNSAPDKSGLPSDRFSAERTGGSVSTLTIQRTQQEDSAVYLCASSPRRDRVLEQYFGPGTRLTVT.